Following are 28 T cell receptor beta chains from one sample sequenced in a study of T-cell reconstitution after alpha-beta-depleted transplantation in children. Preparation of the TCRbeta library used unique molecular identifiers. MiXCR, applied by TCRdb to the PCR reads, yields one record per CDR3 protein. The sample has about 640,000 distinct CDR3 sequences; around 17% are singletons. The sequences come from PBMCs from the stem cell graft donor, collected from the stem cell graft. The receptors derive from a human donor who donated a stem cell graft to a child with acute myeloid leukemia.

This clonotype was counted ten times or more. The CDR3 here is CSARRDRINNEQFF. The DNA for the CDR3 is TGCAGTGCTAGGAGGGACAGGATTAACAATGAGCAGTTCTTC. The V and J genes are TRBV20-1 and TRBJ2-1, with 8 bases fitting TRBD1. Trimming cost V 3 bases and J 5 bases; bases outside gene matches: 6. This CDR3 comprises 14 residues. Germline-derived CDR1 and CDR2 are DFQATT and SNEGSKA (reference sequence).

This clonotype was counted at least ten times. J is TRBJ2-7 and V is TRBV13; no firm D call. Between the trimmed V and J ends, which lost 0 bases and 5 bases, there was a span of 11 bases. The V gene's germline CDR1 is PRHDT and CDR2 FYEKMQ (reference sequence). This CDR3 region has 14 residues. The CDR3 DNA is TGTGCCAGCAGCTTAGGAGATAAACGGGACGAGCAGTACTTC. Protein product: CASSLGDKRDEQYF.

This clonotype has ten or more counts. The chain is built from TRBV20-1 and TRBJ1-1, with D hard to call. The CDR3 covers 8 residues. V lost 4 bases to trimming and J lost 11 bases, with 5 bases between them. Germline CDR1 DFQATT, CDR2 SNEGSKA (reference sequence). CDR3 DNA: TGCAGTGCTAAAATGGCTTTCTTT. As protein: CSAKMAFF.

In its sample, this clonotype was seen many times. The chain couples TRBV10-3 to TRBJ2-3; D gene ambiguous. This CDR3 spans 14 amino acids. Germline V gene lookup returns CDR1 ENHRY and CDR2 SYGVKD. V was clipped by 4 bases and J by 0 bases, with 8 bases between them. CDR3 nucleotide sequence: TGTGCCATCAGTGTAGACAAAAGCACAGATACGCAGTATTTT. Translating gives CAISVDKSTDTQYF.

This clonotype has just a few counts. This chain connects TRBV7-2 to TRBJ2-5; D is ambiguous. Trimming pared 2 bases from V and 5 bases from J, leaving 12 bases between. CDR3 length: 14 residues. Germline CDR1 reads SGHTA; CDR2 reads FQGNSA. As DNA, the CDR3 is TGTGCCAGCAGCTTATCAGTGGACCTTGAGACCCAGTACTTC. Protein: CASSLSVDLETQYF.

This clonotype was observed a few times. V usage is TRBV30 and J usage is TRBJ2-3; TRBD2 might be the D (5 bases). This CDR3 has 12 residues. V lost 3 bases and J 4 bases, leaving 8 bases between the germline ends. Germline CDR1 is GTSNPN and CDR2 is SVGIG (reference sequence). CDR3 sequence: CAWSVGADTQYF. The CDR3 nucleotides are TGTGCCTGGAGCGTCGGGGCAGATACGCAGTATTTT.

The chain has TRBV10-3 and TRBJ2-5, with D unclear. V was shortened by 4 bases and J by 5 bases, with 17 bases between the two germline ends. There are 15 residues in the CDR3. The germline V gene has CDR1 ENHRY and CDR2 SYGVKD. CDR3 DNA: TGTGCCATCAGTGTTGGCCTCTCCGCCGGGGAGACCCAGTACTTC. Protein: CAISVGLSAGETQYF.

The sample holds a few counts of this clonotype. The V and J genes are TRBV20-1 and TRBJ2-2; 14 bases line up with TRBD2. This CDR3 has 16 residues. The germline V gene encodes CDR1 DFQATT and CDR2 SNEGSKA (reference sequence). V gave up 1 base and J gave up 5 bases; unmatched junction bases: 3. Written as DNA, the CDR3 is TGCAGTGCTAGAGGTGGACTAGCGGGGGGTACCGGGGAGCTGTTTTTT. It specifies CSARGGLAGGTGELFF.

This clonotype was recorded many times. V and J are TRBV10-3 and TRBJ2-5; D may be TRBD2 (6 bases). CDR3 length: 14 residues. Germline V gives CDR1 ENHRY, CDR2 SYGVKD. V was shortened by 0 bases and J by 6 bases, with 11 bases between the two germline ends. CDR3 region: CAISESKEGKTQYF. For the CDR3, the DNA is TGTGCCATCAGTGAGTCGAAGGAGGGAAAGACCCAGTACTTC.

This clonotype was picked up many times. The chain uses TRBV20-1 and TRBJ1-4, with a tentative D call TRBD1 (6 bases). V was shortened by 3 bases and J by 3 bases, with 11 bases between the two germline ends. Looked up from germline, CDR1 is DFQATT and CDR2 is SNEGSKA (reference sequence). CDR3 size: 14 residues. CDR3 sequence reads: CSARETGPNEKLFF. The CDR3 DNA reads TGCAGTGCTAGGGAAACAGGGCCTAATGAAAAACTGTTTTTT.

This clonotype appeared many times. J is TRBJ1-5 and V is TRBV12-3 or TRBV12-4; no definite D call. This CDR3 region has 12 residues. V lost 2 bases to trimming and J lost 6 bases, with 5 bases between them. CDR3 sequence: CASSLYGQPQHF. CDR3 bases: TGTGCCAGCAGTTTATATGGTCAGCCCCAGCATTTT.

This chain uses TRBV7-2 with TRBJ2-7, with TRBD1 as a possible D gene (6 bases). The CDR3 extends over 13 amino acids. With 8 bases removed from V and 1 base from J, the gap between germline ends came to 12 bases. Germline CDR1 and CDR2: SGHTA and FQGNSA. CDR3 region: CASGRTASYEQYF. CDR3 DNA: TGTGCCAGCGGCCGGACAGCTTCCTACGAGCAGTACTTC.

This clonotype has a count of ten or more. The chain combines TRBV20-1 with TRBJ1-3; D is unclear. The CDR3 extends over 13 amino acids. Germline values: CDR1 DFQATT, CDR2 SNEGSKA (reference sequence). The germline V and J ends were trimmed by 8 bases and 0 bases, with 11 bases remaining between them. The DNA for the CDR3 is TGCAGTTCACATCCGAACTCTGGAAACACCATATATTTT. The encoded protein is CSSHPNSGNTIYF.

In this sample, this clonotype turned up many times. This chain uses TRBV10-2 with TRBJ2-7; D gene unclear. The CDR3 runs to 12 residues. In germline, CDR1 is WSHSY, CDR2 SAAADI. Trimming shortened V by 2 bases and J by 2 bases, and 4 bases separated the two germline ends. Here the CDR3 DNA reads TGCGCCAGCAGTGAGAGTGCCTACGAGCAGTACGTC. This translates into CASSESAYEQYV.

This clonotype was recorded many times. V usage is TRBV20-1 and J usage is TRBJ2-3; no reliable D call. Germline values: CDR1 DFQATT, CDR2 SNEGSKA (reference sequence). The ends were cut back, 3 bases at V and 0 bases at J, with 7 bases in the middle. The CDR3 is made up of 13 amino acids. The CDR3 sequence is CSARDTSTDTQYF. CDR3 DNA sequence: TGCAGTGCTAGGGATACGAGCACAGATACGCAGTATTTT.

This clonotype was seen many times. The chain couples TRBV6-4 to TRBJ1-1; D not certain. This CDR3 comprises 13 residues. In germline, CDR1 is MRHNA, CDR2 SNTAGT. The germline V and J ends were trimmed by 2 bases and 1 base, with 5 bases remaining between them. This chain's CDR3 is CASSDDWNTEAFF. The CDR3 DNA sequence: TGTGCCAGCAGTGACGACTGGAACACTGAAGCTTTCTTT.

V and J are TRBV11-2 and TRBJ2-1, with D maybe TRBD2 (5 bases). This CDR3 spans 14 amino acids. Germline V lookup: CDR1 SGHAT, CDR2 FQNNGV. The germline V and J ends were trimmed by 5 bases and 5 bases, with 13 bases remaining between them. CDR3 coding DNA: TGTGCCAGCAGCCCCCCCGGGGAGAACAATGAGCAGTTCTTC. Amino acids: CASSPPGENNEQFF.

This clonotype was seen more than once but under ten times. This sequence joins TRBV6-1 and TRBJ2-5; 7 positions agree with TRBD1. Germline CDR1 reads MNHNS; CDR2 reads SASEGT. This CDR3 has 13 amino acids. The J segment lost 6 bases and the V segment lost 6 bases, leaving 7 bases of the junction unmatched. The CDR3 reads CASRNRGLQTQYF. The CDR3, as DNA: TGTGCCAGCAGAAACAGGGGTTTGCAGACCCAGTACTTC.

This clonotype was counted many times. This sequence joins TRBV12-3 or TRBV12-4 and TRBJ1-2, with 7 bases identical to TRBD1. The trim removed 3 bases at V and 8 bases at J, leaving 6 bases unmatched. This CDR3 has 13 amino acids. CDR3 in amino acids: CASSLYRGGGYTF. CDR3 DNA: TGTGCCAGCAGTTTGTACAGGGGAGGCGGCTACACCTTC.

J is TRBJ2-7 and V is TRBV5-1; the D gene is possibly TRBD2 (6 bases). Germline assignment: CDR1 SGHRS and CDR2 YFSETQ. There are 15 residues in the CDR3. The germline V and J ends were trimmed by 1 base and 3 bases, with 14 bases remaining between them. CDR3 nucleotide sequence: TGCGCCAGCAGCTTGTTGGCGGGGCCAAACTACGAGCAGTACGTC. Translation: CASSLLAGPNYEQYV.

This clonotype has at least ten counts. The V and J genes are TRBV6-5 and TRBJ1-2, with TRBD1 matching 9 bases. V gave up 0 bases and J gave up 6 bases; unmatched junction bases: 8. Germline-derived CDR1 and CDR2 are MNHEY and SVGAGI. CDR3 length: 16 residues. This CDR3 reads CASSYSRGTGIDGYTF. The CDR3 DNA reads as TGTGCCAGCAGTTACTCGAGAGGGACAGGGATTGATGGCTACACCTTC.

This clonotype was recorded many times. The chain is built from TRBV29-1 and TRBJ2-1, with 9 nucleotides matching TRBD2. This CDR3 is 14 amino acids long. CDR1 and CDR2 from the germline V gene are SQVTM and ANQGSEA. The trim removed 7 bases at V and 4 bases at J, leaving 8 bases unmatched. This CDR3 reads CSATPSGDYNEQFF. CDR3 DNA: TGCAGCGCCACCCCTAGCGGGGATTACAATGAGCAGTTCTTC.

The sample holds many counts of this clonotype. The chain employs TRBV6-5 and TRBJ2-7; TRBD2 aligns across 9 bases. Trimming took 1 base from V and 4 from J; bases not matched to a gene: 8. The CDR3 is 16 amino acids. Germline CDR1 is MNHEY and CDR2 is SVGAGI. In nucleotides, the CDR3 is TGTGCCAGCAGTTACTTAGCGGGGGAAAGCTGGTACGAGCAGTACTTC. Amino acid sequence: CASSYLAGESWYEQYF.

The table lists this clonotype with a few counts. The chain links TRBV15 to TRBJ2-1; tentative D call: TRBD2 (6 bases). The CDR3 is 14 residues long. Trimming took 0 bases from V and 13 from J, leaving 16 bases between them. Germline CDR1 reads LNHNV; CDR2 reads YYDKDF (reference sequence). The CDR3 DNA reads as TGTGCCACCAGCAGAGATCGGGACGGGGGTCTCCAGTTCTTC. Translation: CATSRDRDGGLQFF. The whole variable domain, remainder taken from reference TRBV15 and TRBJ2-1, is DAMVIQNPRYQVTQFGKPVTLSCSQTLNHNVMYWYQQKSSQAPKLLFHYYDKDFNNEADTPDNFQSRRPNTSFCFLDIRSPGLGDTAMYLCATSRDRDGGLQFFGPGTRLTVL.

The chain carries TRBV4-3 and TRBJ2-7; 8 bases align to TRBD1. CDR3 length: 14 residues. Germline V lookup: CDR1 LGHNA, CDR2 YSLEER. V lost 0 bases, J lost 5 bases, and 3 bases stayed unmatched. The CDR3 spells CASSQDSTGDEQYF. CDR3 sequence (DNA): TGCGCCAGCAGCCAAGATTCGACAGGGGACGAGCAGTACTTC.

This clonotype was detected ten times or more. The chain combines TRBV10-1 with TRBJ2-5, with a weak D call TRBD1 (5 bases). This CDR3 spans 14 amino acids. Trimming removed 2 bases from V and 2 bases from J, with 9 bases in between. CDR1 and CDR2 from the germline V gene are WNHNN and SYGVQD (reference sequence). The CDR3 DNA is TGCGCCAGCAGTGAGAGGGGTGAACAAGAGACCCAGTACTTC. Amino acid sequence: CASSERGEQETQYF.

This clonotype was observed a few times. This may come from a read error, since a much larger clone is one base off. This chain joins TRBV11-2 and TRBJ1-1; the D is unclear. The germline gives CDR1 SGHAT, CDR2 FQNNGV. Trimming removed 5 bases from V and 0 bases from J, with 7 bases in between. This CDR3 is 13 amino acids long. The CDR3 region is CASSPQMNTEAFF. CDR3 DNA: TGTGCCAGCAGCCCGCAGATGAACACTGAAGCTTTCTTT.

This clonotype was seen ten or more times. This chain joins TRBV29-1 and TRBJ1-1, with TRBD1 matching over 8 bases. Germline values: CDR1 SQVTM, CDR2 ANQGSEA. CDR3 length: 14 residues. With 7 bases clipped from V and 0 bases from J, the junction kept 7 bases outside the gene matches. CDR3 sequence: CSATGGRMNTEAFF. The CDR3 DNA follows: TGCAGCGCAACAGGGGGACGGATGAACACTGAAGCTTTCTTT.